This T cell receptor (beta chain) came from a study of shared clonotypes between healthy human individuals. Study as a whole: Researchers assigned three CD4 naive, three CD4 memory, two CD8 naive and one CD8 memory plate to each donor.

The CDR3 length is 13 residues. Germline V gene lookup returns CDR1 SEHNR and CDR2 FQNEAQ (reference sequence). Between the trimmed V and J ends, which lost 6 bases and 1 base, there was a span of 9 bases. This clone has a single count. What it binds is not known. Broader study findings: Generation probability values for non-shared clonotypes were lower than those for clonotypes shared by all four donors.

The protocol was immunoSEQ multiplex PCR, while the TCRdb copy is restricted to in-frame clones and leaves out a portion. The table has millions of clones, 85% to 95% seen once; the top ten hold approximately 1.2%. CD8 cells classed as naive were CD45RO-negative and positively selected for CCR7, excluding terminally differentiated effector memory CD45RA+ cells. Every donor was a Caucasian adult from Nashville, Tennessee. V is TRBV7-9 and J is TRBJ2-5; D uncertain. This TCR came from a man between 18 and 35 years old in good health. The sample was naive CD8+ T cells sorted from blood. The CDR3 coding sequence is TGTGCCAGCAGGGCAAGGCCCCAAGAGACCCAGTACTTC. It encodes CASRARPQETQYF.